Each of the 19 T cell receptor beta chains below was sequenced from the same sample in a study of liver allograft versus peripheral blood T cells (dated by TCRdb to 2020 to 2021). In the study overall: In liver transplant recipients, the study looked at T cell receptor repertoires in the peripheral blood and set them against the repertoires found within the transplanted livers.

The sequencer was an Illumina MiSeq. TCRdb reworked the public reads: Q25 trimming with fastp, MiXCR clone assembly, productive beta chains retained. Every distinct CDR3 protein forms one entry, paired with its most common genes and DNA. The sample table shows around 1,600 distinct CDR3 sequences, and around 17% are seen once. The ten largest clones add up to 7.6% of the sample. These receptors all come from a human patient who had a liver transplant. After a transplant, not all T cells may be the patient's own; some may come from the graft donor.

The chain employs TRBV12-3 or TRBV12-4 and TRBJ2-2; 10 bases fit TRBD1. CDR3 size: 14 residues. Trimming cost V 6 bases and J 7 bases; bases outside gene matches: 5. Here the CDR3 reads CASSPGQGIGELFF. CDR3 nucleotides: TGTGCCAGCAGCCCGGGACAGGGGATCGGGGAGCTGTTTTTT.

By sample fraction, this clonotype is large. The chain links TRBV24-1 to TRBJ1-2, with a tentative D call TRBD1 (5 bases). Trimming stripped 4 bases from V and 4 bases from J, with 15 bases between. The CDR3 spans 15 residues. Germline lookup yields CDR1 KGHDR and CDR2 SFDVKD. In DNA form, the CDR3 reads TGTGCCACCAGTGAGTCCCGGGGGAACTTCTATGGCTACACCTTC. Translated: CATSESRGNFYGYTF.

By frequency in the sample, this clonotype is medium-sized. The chain is built from TRBV20-1 and TRBJ2-7; unclear D gene. From germline, CDR1 is DFQATT and CDR2 SNEGSKA (reference sequence). There are 15 residues in the CDR3. Deletions cut 0 bases from V and 4 bases from J, with 16 bases between. CDR3 sequence reads: CSARDNTAGMYEQYF. The CDR3 nucleotides read TGCAGTGCTAGAGATAATACGGCAGGAATGTACGAGCAGTACTTC.

On this clonotype itself: A far larger clone lies a single base away; this is likely a read error. J is TRBJ2-1 and V is TRBV6-1, with TRBD2 matching over 16 bases. Germline V lookup: CDR1 MNHNS, CDR2 SASEGT. The CDR3 runs to 18 residues. CDR3 in amino acids: CVSSYVGLAGGRYNEQFF. The CDR3, as DNA: TGTGTCAGCAGTTATGTGGGACTAGCGGGAGGGAGATACAATGAGCAGTTCTTC.

To note about this clonotype: This likely reflects a read error, since a far larger clone is one base away. The V and J genes are TRBV6-1 and TRBJ1-2; TRBD1 is a possible D gene (5 bases). Germline values: CDR1 MNHNS, CDR2 SASEGT. The CDR3 has 15 residues. Trimming took 5 bases from V and 10 from J, leaving 23 bases between them. This chain's CDR3 is CASSYSKVREGDYTF. Here the CDR3 DNA reads TGTGCCAGCAGTTACTCGAAGGTCAGGGAGGGTGACTACACCTTC.

J is TRBJ2-3 and V is TRBV2; a possible D gene is TRBD2 (5 bases). The CDR3 length is 14 residues. V lost 6 bases to trimming and J lost 6 bases, with 16 bases between them. The V gene's germline CDR1 is SNHLY and CDR2 FYNNEI. CDR3 region: CASRVLVSHDTQYF. Written as DNA, the CDR3 is TGTGCCAGCAGGGTACTAGTTTCCCACGATACGCAGTATTTT.

This clonotype is medium-sized in the sample. V usage is TRBV28 and J usage is TRBJ2-7; TRBD2 agrees at 12 bases. CDR1 and CDR2 (germline): MDHEN, SYDVKM. Trimming at V came to 0 bases and at J to 7 bases, leaving 10 bases not matched to a gene. The CDR3 has 17 amino acids. DNA for the CDR3: TGTGCCAGCAGTTTATGGAACCTAGCGGGAGGGCCGGGGGAGCAGTACTTC. Its translation is CASSLWNLAGGPGEQYF.

Relative to its sample, this clonotype is large. The J gene is TRBJ1-5, the V gene TRBV6-5; D gene ambiguous. This CDR3 is 14 amino acids long. Germline CDR1 reads MNHEY; CDR2 reads SVGAGI. V was clipped by 10 bases and J by 0 bases, with 13 bases between them. CDR3 in amino acids: CATDRLRSNQPQHF. In nucleotides, the CDR3 is TGTGCCACCGATAGACTCCGTAGCAATCAGCCCCAGCATTTT.

In its sample, this clonotype ranks as medium-sized (0.01 to 0.1%). This rearrangement joins TRBV7-2 to TRBJ1-5; no clear D gene. The CDR3 loop spans 14 amino acids. V was cut by 3 bases and J by 6 bases, with 12 bases left in between. The germline gives CDR1 SGHTA, CDR2 FQGNSA. CDR3 region: CASSFISETQPQHF. The CDR3 DNA reads as TGTGCCAGCAGCTTTATCTCCGAAACTCAGCCCCAGCATTTT.

By sample share, this clonotype is medium-sized (0.01 to 0.1%). The CDR3 spells CASSYSRGAVQDTQYF. The CDR3, as DNA: TGTGCCAGCAGTTACTCCCGGGGGGCCGTTCAGGATACGCAGTATTTT. The chain recombines TRBV6-6 with TRBJ2-3, with D possibly TRBD2 on 7 matching bases. CDR1 is MNHNY, CDR2 SVGAGI, per germline (reference sequence). Trimming removed 0 bases from V and 6 bases from J, with 16 bases in between. The CDR3 consists of 16 residues.

Notes on this clonotype: Only one base separates this from a far larger clonotype, so it likely reflects a read error. This chain joins TRBV7-2 and TRBJ1-2; no reliable D call. The CDR3 length is 15 residues. V lost 4 bases to trimming and J lost 10 bases, with 22 bases between them. Germline V gives CDR1 SGHTA, CDR2 FQGNSA. The CDR3 loop is CASSSLFKAAGDYTF. The CDR3 coding sequence is TGTGCCAGCAGCTCTCTATTCAAGGCGGCGGGTGACTACACCTTC. Drawing the rest from reference TRBV7-2 and TRBJ1-2, the complete variable domain is GAGVSQSPSNKVTEKGKDVELRCDPISGHTALYWYRQSLGQGLEFLIYFQGNSAPDKSGLPSDRFSAERTGGSVSTLTIQRTQQEDSAVYLCASSSLFKAAGDYTFGSGTRLTVV.

The chain couples TRBV11-3 to TRBJ2-7; 7 bases agree with TRBD2. CDR1 is SGHNT and CDR2 is YENEEA in the germline V gene. V shed 0 bases and J 6 bases; nucleotides not matched to a gene: 5. The CDR3 has 14 residues. DNA for the CDR3: TGTGCCAGCAGCTTAGAAGCGGGACCGTGCGAGCAGTACTTC. It yields the protein CASSLEAGPCEQYF.

The gene calls are TRBV6-5 and TRBJ1-3; a possible D gene is TRBD1 (6 bases). V shed 0 bases and J shed 4 bases, with 13 bases lying between them. The CDR3 length is 16 residues. In germline, CDR1 is MNHEY, CDR2 SVGAGI. The CDR3 here is CASSYSRGAGGNTIYF. The CDR3 nucleotides are TGTGCCAGCAGTTACTCCCGGGGGGCCGGAGGAAACACCATATATTTT.

This clonotype is termed medium-sized (0.01 to 0.1%). The V gene is TRBV5-6, the J gene TRBJ2-1; D may be TRBD2 (6 bases). Per the germline V gene, CDR1 is SGHDT and CDR2 is YYEEEE. The CDR3 totals 14 residues. Trimming stripped 4 bases from V and 9 bases from J, with 17 bases between. The CDR3 DNA is TGTGCCAGCAGCAGGAGGGGCGCGTTAGCTGAGCAGTTCTTC. Translation gives CASSRRGALAEQFF.

In its sample, this clonotype is medium-sized. The chain recombines TRBV14 with TRBJ1-4, with TRBD1 as a possible D gene (6 bases). V dropped 2 bases and J dropped 7 bases, with 20 bases sitting between them. The CDR3 totals 17 residues. Per germline, CDR1 SGHDN and CDR2 FVKESK. The CDR3 loop is CASSQLRRRGPGEKLFF. The CDR3 nucleotides are TGTGCCAGCAGCCAACTACGGCGGCGGGGGCCCGGTGAAAAACTGTTTTTT.

Concerning this clonotype: A read error is likely here: a far larger clone is one base away. The rearrangement links TRBV6-2 or TRBV6-3 to TRBJ2-7, with 9 bases lining up with TRBD1. Matching the DNA end better, TRBJ1-2 makes the J call doubtful. The CDR3 is 14 amino acids. Germline CDR1 and CDR2: MNHEY and SVGEGT. As DNA, the CDR3 is TGTGCCAGAAGCCCCGGGACAGGGAGCGGAGGCTACACCTTC. Its protein is CARSPGTGSGGYTF.

This clonotype has a single count. CDR3 in amino acids: CASSVSGRAYNEQFF. In nucleotides, the CDR3 is TGTGCCAGCAGCGTTAGCGGGAGGGCCTACAATGAGCAGTTCTTC. The rearrangement uses TRBV9 and TRBJ2-1, with 11 nucleotides matching TRBD2. CDR3 length: 15 residues. Germline-derived CDR1 and CDR2 are SGDLS and YYNGEE. V lost 2 bases and J lost 2; bases outside the gene matches: 0.

The V gene is TRBV3-1, the J gene TRBJ1-2; possibly TRBD1 for D (6 bases). The CDR3 is 15 residues long. Per germline, CDR1 LGHDT and CDR2 YNNKEL (reference sequence). V lost 4 bases to trimming and J lost 2 bases, with 14 bases between them. In nucleotides, the CDR3 is TGTGCCAGCAGCCCCGGCGGGGGGGCCAACTATGGCTACACCTTC. This gives the protein CASSPGGGANYGYTF.

The chain employs TRBV20-1 and TRBJ2-5; TRBD1 is a possible D gene (6 bases). The CDR3 spans 14 residues. Germline V CDR1 and CDR2: DFQATT, SNEGSKA (reference sequence). V was cut by 5 bases and J by 4 bases, with 17 bases left in between. CDR3 amino acids: CSAPDRTNRETQYF. The CDR3 DNA reads as TGCAGTGCTCCGGACAGAACAAATCGAGAGACCCAGTACTTC.